This TCR beta chain derives from a study of cytomegalovirus exposure and HLA in healthy donors. For the study at large: From about 180 million T cells, an earlier analysis saw under 140 million unique TCR beta sequences. The Caucasian-associated ancestry cluster contained about 80% of the roughly 400 genotyped donors. Study conclusions and caveats: Across HLA loci, a later analysis found differing TCR association rates, with DRB1 most and HLA-C fewest.

The PCR had 60 Vbeta and 13 Jbeta primers. Data came from immunoSEQ multiplex PCR; TCRdb stores just in-frame clones and leaves some out. The sample consists of around 120,000 clones, about four fifths of them appearing once. Despite likely unrecorded immune exposures, the donors were nominally healthy at the time of sampling. A note on this clone: The antigen remains undetermined.

Germline V gives CDR1 LNHNV, CDR2 YYDKDF (reference sequence). The CDR3 runs to 13 residues. V dropped 2 bases and J dropped 5 bases, with 9 bases sitting between them. The specimen was PBMCs. This clonotype was obtained from a female donor in good health and CMV-seropositive. The chain employs TRBV15 and TRBJ2-5, with a possible D match to TRBD1 (5 bases). Here the CDR3 reads CATSRSAGETQYF. CDR3 sequence (DNA): TGTGCCACCAGCAGATCAGCAGGGGAGACCCAGTACTTC.